This T cell receptor (beta chain) was sequenced during a study of blood T cell repertoires in COVID-19. Study-level information: Acute and convalescent COVID-19 specimens originated in the United States, Italy and Spain. The cDNA or gDNA used as material had been derived from T cells, B-cell-depleted T cells, or PBMCs.

Assay used: immunoSEQ multiplex PCR; TCRdb lists only in-frame clones, some missing. The repertoire consists of about 240,000 clones, with around 86% occurring once and the leading ten covering roughly 1.9%. This clone was seen a handful of times. The receptor's source is a man aged 25-40 years who had recovered from COVID-19. Sequencing input: peripheral blood.

CDR3 region: CASTTRDRALRGYTF. CDR3 DNA: TGTGCCAGCACCACTCGGGACAGGGCCCTACGGGGCTACACCTTC. V usage is TRBV6-5 and J usage is TRBJ1-2; TRBD1 matches at 9 bases. The CDR3 loop spans 15 amino acids. The V and J ends lost 7 bases and 8 bases, in that order; junction bases with no gene match: 14. The germline V gene encodes CDR1 MNHEY and CDR2 SVGAGI.